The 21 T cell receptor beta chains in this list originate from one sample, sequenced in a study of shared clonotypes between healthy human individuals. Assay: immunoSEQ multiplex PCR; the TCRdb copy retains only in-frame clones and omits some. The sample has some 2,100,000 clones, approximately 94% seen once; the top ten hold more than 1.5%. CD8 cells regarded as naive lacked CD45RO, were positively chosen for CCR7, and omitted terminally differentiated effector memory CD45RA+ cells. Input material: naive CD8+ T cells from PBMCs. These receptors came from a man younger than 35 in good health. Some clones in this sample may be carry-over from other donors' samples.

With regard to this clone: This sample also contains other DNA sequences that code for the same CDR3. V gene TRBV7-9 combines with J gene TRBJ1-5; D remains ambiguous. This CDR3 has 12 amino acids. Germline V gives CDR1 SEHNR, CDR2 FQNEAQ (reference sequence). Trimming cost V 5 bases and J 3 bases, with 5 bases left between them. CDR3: CASSLPNQPQHF. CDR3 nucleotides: TGTGCCAGCAGCCTACCCAATCAGCCCCAGCATTTT.

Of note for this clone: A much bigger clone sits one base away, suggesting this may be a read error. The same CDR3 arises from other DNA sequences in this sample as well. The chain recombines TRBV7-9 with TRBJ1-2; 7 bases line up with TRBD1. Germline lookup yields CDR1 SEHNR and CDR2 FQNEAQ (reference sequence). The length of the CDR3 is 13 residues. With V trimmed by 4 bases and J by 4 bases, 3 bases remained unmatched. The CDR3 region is CASSSGQPYGYTF. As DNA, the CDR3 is TGTGCCAGCAGCTCGGGACAGCCCTATGGCTACACCTTC.

CDR3 in amino acids: CASSLDYEVLATGDTQYF. CDR3 DNA: TGTGCCAGCAGCTTAGATTACGAGGTGTTGGCTACTGGGGATACGCAGTATTTT. The rearrangement links TRBV11-2 to TRBJ2-3, with D unclear. The CDR3 contains 18 residues. Per the germline V gene, CDR1 is SGHAT and CDR2 is FQNNGV. V was cut by 0 bases and J by 6 bases, with 22 bases left in between.

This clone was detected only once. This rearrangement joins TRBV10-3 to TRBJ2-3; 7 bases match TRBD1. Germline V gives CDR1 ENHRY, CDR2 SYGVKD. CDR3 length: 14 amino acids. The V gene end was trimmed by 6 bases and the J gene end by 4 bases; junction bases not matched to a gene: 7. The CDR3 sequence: CAIRGGEVPDTQYF. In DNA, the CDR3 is TGTGCCATCAGAGGGGGCGAGGTCCCAGATACGCAGTATTTT.

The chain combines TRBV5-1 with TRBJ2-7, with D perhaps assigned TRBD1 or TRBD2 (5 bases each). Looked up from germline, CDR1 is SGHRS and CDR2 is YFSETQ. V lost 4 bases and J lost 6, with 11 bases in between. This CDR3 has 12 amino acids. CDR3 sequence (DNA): TGCGCCAGCAGCGTCACAGGAGGCGAGCAGTACTTC. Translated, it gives CASSVTGGEQYF.

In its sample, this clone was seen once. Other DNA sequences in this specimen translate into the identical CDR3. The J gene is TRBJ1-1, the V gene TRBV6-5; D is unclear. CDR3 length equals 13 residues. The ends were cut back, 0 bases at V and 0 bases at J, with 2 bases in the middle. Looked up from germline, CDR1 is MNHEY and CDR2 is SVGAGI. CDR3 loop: CASSYSVNTEAFF. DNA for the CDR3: TGTGCCAGCAGTTACTCAGTGAACACTGAAGCTTTCTTT.

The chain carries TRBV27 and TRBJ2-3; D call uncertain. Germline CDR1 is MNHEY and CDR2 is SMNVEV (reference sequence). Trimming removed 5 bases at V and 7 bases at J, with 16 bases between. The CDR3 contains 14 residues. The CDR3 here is CASSPLGLFNTQYF. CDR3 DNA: TGTGCCAGCAGTCCACTGGGCCTTTTCAATACGCAGTATTTT.

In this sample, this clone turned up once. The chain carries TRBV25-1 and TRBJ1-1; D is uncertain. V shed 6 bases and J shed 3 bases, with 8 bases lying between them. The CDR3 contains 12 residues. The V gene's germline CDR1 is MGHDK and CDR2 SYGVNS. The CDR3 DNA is TGTGCCAGCAGGGAGGTTGACACTGAAGCTTTCTTT. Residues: CASREVDTEAFF.

The CDR3 loop reads CASTQDRSYGYTF. The CDR3 nucleotides read TGTGCCAGTACCCAAGACAGGTCCTATGGCTACACCTTC. The V and J genes are TRBV19 and TRBJ1-2; tentative D call: TRBD1 (6 bases). This CDR3 comprises 13 residues. V lost 7 bases and J 4 bases, leaving 13 bases between the germline ends. Germline V lookup: CDR1 LNHDA, CDR2 SQIVND (reference sequence).

Here the CDR3 DNA reads TGTGCCAGTAGACCCGGACCGGAAAACATTCAGTACTTC. Translation: CASRPGPENIQYF. J is TRBJ2-4 and V is TRBV6-1; the D is unclear. Germline-derived CDR1 and CDR2 are MNHNS and SASEGT. Trimming took off 9 bases at V and 5 bases at J, with 14 bases between the two ends. The CDR3 runs to 13 residues.

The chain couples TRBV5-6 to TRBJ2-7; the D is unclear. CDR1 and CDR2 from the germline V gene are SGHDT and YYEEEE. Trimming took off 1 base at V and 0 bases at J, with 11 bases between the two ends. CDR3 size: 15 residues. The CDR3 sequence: CASSLSIGTSYEQYF. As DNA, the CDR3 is TGTGCCAGCAGCTTGAGTATAGGTACCTCCTACGAGCAGTACTTC.

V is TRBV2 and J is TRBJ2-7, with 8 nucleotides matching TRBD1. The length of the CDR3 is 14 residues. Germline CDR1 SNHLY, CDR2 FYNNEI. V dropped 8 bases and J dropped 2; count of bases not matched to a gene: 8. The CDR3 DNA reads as TGTGCCAGCTGCGACAGGGGCGATACCTACGAGCAGTACTTC. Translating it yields CASCDRGDTYEQYF. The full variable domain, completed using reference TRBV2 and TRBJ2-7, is EPEVTQTPSHQVTQMGQEVILRCVPISNHLYFYWYRQILGQKVEFLVSFYNNEISEKSEIFDDQFSVERPDGSNFTLKIRSTKLEDSAMYFCASCDRGDTYEQYFGPGTRLTVT.

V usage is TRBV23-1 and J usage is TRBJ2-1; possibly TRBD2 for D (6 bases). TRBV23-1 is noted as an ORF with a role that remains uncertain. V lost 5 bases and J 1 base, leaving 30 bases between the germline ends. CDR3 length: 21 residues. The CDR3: CASSFYGATVADLGSYNEQFF. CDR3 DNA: TGCGCCAGCAGTTTCTATGGGGCGACGGTAGCGGACCTGGGGTCCTACAATGAGCAGTTCTTC.

CDR3 coding DNA: TGTGCCAGCAGTTTATCCGACGGGAGGGTATTCGGGGAGCTGTTTTTT. As protein: CASSLSDGRVFGELFF. The chain joins TRBV27 to TRBJ2-2, with 8 bases fitting TRBD2. V lost 0 bases, J lost 7 bases, and 7 bases stayed unmatched. This CDR3 has 16 amino acids. The germline V gene encodes CDR1 MNHEY and CDR2 SMNVEV (reference sequence).

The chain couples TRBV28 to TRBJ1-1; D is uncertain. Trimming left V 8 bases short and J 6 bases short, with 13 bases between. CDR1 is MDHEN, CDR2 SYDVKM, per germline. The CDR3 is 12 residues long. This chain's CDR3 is CASGKDEAEAFF. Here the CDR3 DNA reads TGTGCCAGCGGCAAAGACGAGGCTGAAGCTTTCTTT. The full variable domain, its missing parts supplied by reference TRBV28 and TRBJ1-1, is DVKVTQSSRYLVKRTGEKVFLECVQDMDHENMFWYRQDPGLGLRLIYFSYDVKMKEKGDIPEGYSVSREKKERFSLILESASTNQTSMYLCASGKDEAEAFFGQGTRLTVV.

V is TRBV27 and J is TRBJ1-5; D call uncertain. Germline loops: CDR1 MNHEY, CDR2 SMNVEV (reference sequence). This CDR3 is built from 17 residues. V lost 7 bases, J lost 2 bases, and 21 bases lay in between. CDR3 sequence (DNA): TGTGCCAGCACCCCGACCGCGGCGGCCCTCGGCAATCAGCCCCAGCATTTT. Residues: CASTPTAAALGNQPQHF.

The CDR3 nucleotides read TGTGCCAGCAGTTTATCGGTGGGACTAGGGGCCTACGAGCAGTACTTC. The encoded protein is CASSLSVGLGAYEQYF. V usage is TRBV27 and J usage is TRBJ2-7, with TRBD2 matching over 8 bases. Germline V lookup: CDR1 MNHEY, CDR2 SMNVEV (reference sequence). V lost 0 bases to trimming and J lost 2 bases; unmatched junction nucleotides: 6. The CDR3 runs 16 residues.

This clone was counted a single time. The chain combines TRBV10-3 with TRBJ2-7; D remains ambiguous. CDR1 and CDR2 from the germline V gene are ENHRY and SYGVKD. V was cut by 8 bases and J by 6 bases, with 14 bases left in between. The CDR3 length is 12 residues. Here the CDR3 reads CAIQATTVEQYF. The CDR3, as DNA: TGTGCCATCCAGGCCACAACGGTCGAGCAGTACTTC.

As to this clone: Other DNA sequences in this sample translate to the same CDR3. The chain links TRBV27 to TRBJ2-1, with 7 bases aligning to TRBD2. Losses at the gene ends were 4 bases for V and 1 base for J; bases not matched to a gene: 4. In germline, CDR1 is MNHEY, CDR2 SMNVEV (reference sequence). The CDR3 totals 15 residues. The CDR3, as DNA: TGTGCCAGCAGTTCCCCCGGGGGGTCCTACAATGAGCAGTTCTTC. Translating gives CASSSPGGSYNEQFF.

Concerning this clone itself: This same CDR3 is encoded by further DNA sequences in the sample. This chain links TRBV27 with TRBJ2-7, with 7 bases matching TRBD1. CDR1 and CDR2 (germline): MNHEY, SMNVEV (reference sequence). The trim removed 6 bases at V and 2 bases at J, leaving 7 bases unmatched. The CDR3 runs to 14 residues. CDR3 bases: TGTGCCAGCAGCTCGACAGGGCCTGCCTACGAGCAGTACTTC. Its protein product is CASSSTGPAYEQYF.

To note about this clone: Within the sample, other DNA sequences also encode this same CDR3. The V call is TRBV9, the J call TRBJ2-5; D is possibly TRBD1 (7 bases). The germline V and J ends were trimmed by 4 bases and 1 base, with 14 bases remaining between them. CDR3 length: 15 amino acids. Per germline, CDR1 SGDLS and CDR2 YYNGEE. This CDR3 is CASSPGGGLQETQYF. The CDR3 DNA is TGTGCCAGCAGCCCTGGAGGGGGCCTCCAAGAGACCCAGTACTTC.